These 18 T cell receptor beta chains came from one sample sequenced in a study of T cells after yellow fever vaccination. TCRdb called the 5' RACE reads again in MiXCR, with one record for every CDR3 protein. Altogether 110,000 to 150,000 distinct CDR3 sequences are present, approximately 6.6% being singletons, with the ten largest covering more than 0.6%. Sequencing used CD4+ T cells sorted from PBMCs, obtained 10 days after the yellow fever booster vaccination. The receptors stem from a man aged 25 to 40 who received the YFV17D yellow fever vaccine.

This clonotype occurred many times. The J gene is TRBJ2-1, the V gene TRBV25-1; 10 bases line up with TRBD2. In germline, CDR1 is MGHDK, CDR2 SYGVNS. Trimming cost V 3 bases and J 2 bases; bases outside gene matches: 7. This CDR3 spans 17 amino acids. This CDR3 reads CASSDRAGGIPYNEQFF. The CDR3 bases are TGTGCCAGCAGTGACCGAGCGGGAGGGATCCCCTACAATGAGCAGTTCTTC. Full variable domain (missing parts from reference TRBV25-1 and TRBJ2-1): EADIYQTPRYLVIGTGKKITLECSQTMGHDKMYWYQQDPGMELHLIHYSYGVNSTEKGDLSSESTVSRIRTEHFPLTLESARPSHTSQYLCASSDRAGGIPYNEQFFGPGTRLTVL.

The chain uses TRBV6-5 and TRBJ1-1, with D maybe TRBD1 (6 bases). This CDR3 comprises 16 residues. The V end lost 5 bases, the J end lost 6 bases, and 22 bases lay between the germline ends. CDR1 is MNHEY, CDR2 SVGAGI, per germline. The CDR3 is CASSPIVGGGGPEAFF. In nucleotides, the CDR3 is TGTGCCAGCAGTCCTATAGTGGGCGGGGGGGGCCCTGAAGCTTTCTTT.

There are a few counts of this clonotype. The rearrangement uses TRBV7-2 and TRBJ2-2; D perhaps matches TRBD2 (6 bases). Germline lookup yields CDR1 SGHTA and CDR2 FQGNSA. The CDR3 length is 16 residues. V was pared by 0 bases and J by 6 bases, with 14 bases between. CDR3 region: CASSLALISGAGELFF. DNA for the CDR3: TGTGCCAGCAGCTTAGCGCTAATTTCGGGGGCCGGGGAGCTGTTTTTT.

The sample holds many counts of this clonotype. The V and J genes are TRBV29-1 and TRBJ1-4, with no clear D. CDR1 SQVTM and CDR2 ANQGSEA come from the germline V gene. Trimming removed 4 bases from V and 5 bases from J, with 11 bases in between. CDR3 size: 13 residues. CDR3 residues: CSVGEQLNEKLFF. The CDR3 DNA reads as TGCAGCGTTGGGGAACAGCTAAATGAAAAACTGTTTTTT.

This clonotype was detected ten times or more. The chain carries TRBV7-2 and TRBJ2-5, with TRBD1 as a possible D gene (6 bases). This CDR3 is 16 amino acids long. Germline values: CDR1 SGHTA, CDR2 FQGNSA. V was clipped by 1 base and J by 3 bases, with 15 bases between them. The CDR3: CASSLVGGDTKETQYF. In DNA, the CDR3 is TGTGCCAGCAGCTTAGTCGGTGGGGACACCAAAGAGACCCAGTACTTC.

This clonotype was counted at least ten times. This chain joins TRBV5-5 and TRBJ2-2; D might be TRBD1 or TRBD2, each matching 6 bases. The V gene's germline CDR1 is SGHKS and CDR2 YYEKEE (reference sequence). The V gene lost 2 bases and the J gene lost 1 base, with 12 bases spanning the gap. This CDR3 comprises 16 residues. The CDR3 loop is CASSFEAGQNTGELFF. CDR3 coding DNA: TGTGCCAGCAGCTTTGAGGCGGGACAGAACACCGGGGAGCTGTTTTTT.

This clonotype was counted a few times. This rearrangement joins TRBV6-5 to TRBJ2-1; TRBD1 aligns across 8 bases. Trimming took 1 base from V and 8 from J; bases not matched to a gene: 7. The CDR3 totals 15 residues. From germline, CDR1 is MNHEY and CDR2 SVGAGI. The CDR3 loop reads CASSYLDRAAHEQFF. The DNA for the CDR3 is TGTGCCAGCAGTTACTTGGACAGGGCGGCCCATGAGCAGTTCTTC.

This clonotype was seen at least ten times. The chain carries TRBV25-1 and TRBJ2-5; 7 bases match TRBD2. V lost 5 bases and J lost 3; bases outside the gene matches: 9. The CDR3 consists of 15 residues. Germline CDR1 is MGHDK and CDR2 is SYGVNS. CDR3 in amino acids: CASSFQSSGKETQYF. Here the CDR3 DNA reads TGTGCCAGCAGTTTCCAGTCAAGCGGGAAAGAGACCCAGTACTTC.

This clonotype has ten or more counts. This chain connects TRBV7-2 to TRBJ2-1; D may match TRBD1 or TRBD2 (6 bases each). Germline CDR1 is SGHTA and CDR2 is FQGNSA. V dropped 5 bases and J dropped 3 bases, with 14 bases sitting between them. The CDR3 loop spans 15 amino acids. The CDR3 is CASSPTRGRYNEQFF. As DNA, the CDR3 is TGTGCCAGCAGCCCGACCCGGGGGCGCTACAATGAGCAGTTCTTC.

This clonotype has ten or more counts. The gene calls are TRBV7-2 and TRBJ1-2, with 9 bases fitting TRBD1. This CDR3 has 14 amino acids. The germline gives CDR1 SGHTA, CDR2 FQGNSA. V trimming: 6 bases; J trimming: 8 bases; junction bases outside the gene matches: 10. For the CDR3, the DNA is TGTGCCAGCAGTTCCCGGACAGGGGAAGGCGGCTACACCTTC. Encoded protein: CASSSRTGEGGYTF.

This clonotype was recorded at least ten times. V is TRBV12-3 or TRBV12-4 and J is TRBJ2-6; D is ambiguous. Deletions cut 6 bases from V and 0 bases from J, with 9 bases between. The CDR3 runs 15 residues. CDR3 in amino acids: CASSRGNSGANVLTF. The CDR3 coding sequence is TGTGCCAGCAGCCGAGGAAACTCTGGGGCCAACGTCCTGACTTTC.

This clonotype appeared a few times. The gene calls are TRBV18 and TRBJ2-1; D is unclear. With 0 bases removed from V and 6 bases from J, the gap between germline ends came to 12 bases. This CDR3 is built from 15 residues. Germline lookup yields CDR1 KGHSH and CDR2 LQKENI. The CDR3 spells CASSPPSRNGNEQFF. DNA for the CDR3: TGTGCCAGCTCACCACCGTCCAGGAACGGCAATGAGCAGTTCTTC. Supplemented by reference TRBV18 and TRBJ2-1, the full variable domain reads NAGVMQNPRHLVRRRGQEARLRCSPMKGHSHVYWYRQLPEEGLKFMVYLQKENIIDESGMPKERFSAEFPKEGPSILRIQQVVRGDSAAYFCASSPPSRNGNEQFFGPGTRLTVL.

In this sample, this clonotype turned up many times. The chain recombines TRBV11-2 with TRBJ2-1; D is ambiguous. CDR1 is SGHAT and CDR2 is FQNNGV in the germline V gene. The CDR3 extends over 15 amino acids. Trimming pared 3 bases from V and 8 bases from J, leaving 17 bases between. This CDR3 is CASSLSLDRAHEQFF. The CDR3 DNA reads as TGTGCCAGCAGCTTGAGTTTAGACCGGGCGCATGAGCAGTTCTTC.

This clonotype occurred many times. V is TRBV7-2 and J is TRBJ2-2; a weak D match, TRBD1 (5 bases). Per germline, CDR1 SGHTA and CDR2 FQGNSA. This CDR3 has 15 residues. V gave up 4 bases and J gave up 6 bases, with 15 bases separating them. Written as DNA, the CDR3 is TGTGCCAGCAGCTCTTGGCGTTTAGGGGCCGGGGAGCTGTTTTTT. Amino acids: CASSSWRLGAGELFF.

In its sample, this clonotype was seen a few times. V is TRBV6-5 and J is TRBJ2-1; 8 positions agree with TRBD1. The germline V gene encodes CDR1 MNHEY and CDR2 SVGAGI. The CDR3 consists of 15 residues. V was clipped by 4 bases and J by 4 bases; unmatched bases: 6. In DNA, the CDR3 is TGTGCCAGCAGTTTTAACGGACAGGGTTACAATGAGCAGTTCTTC. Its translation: CASSFNGQGYNEQFF.

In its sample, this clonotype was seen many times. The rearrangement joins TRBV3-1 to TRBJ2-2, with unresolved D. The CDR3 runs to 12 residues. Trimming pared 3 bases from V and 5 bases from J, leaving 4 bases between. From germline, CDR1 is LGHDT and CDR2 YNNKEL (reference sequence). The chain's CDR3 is CASSHQTGELFF. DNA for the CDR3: TGTGCCAGCAGCCACCAGACCGGGGAGCTGTTTTTT. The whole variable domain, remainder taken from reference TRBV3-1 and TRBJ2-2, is DTAVSQTPKYLVTQMGNDKSIKCEQNLGHDTMYWYKQDSKKFLKIMFSYNNKELIINETVPNRFSPKSPDKAHLNLHINSLELGDSAVYFCASSHQTGELFFGEGSRLTVL.

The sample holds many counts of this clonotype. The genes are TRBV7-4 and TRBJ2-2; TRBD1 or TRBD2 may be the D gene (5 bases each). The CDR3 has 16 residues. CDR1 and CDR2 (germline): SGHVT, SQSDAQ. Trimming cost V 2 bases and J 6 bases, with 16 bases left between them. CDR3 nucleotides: TGTGCCAGCAGCTTACGGGGCGGAGAACCGTCCGGGGAGCTGTTTTTT. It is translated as CASSLRGGEPSGELFF.

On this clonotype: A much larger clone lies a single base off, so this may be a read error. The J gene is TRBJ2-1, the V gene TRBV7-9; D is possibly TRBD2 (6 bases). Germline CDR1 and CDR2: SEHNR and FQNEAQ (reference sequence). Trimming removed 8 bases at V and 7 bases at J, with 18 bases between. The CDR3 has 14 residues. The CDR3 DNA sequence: TGTGCCAGCGACCCTAACGGGAGTAAGAATGAGCAGTTCTTC. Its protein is CASDPNGSKNEQFF.